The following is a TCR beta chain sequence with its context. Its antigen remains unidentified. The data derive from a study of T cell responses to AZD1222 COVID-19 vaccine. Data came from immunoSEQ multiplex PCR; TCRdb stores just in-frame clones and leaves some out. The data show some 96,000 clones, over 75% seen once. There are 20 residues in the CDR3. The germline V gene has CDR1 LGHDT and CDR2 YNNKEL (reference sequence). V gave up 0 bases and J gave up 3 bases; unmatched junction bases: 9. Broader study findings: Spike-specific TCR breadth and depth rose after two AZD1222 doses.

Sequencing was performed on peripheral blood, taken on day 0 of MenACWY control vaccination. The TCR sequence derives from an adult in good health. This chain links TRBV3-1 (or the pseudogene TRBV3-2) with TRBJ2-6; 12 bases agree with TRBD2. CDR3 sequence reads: CASSQDQLAGGTGGANVLTF. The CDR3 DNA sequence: TGTGCCAGCAGCCAAGACCAACTAGCGGGAGGTACGGGTGGGGCCAACGTCCTGACTTTC.